The source of this TCR beta chain is a study of regulatory T cells in long-lasting Graves disease. This clonotype was seen ten or more times. What it binds is unknown. Time point in this sample: newly diagnosed GD, antithyroid drugs for less than 3 months. With RNA extracted from PBMCs as input, the TCR library was made. The study's findings and limits: Relative to new patients (roughly 950), persistent patients exhibited greater sharing of public clonotypes (around 2,500).

Arm-PCR of CDR3 regions with iRepertoire HTBI primers generated TCR beta libraries. TCRdb processed the multiplex PCR reads anew with MiXCR; each CDR3 protein has one entry. The sample has 560,000 or so distinct CDR3 sequences; 15% to 20% are singletons. V lost 2 bases, J lost 4 bases, and 10 bases lay in between. The CDR3 totals 14 residues. Germline CDR1 reads MDHEN; CDR2 reads SYDVKM. In addition, the sample was reused for a study of T cells in Graves' hyperthyroidism and ophthalmopathy. That investigation notes: HTBI primers were the set used in a first-round RT-PCR of the TCR CDR3. Blood also carried most thyroid clonotypes expanded above 0.001.

The origin of this receptor is a man between 18 and 35 years old with Graves disease. The chain recombines TRBV28 with TRBJ2-3, with D unclear. Here the sequenced sample was peripheral blood mononuclear cells (PBMCs), taken at new diagnosis, from a patient treated with antithyroid drugs. This CDR3 is CASSLTVVADTQYF. DNA for the CDR3: TGTGCCAGCAGTTTAACGGTTGTTGCAGATACGCAGTATTTT.